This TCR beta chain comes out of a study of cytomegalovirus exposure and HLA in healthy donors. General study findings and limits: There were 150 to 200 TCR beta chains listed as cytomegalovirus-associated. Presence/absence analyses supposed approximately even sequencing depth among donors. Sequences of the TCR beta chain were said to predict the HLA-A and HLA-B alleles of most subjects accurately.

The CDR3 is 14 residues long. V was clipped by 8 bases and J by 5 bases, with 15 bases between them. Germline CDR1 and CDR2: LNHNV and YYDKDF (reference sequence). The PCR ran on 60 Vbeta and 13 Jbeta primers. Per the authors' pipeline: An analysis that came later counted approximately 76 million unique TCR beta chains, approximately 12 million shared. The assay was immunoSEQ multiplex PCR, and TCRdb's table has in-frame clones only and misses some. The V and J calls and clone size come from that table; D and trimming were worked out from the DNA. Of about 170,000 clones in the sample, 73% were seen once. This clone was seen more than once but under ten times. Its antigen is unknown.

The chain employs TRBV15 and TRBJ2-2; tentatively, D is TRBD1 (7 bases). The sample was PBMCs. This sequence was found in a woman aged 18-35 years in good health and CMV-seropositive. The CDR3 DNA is TGTGCCACCGGCGGGGACAGCCGGACCGGGGAGCTGTTTTTT. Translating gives CATGGDSRTGELFF.